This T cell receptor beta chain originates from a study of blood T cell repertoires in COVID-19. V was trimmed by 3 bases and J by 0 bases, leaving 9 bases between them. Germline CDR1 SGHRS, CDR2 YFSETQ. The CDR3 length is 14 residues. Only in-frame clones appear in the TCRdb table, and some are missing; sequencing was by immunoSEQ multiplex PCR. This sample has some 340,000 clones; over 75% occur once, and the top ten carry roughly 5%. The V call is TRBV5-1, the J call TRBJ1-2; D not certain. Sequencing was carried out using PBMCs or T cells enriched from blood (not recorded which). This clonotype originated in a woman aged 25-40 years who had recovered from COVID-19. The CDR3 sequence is CASSSSVSNYGYTF. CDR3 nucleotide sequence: TGCGCCAGCAGCTCAAGCGTGTCTAACTATGGCTACACCTTC.